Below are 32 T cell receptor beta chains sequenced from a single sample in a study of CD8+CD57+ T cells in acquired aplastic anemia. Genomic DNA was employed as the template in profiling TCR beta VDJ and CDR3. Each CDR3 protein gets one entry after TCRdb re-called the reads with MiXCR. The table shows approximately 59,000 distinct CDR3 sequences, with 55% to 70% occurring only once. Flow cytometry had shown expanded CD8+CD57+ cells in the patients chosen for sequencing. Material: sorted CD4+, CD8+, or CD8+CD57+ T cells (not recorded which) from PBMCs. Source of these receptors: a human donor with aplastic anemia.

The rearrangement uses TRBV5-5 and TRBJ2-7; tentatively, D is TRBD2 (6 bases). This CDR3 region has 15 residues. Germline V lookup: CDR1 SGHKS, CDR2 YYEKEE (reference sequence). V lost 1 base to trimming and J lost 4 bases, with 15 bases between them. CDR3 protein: CASSLSPGEVYEQYF. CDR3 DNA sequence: TGTGCCAGCAGCTTGTCTCCCGGGGAGGTTTACGAGCAGTACTTC.

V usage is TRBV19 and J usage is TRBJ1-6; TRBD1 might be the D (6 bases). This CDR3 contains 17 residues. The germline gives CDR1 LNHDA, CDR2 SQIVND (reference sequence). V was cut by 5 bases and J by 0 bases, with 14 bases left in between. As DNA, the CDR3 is TGTGCCAGTAGTTCACATCAGACAGGCTCCTATAATTCACCCCTCCACTTT. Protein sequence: CASSSHQTGSYNSPLHF.

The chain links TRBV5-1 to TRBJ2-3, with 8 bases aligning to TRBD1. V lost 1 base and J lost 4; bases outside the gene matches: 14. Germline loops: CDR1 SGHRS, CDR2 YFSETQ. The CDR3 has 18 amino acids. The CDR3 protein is CASSLWVTGGSPADTQYF. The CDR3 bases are TGCGCCAGCAGCTTGTGGGTTACAGGGGGATCCCCGGCAGATACGCAGTATTTT.

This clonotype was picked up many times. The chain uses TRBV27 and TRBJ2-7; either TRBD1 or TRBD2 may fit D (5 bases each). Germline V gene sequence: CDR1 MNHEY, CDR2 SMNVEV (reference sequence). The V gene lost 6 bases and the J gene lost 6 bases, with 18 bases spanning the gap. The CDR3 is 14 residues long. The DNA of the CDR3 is TGTGCCAGCAGCGGGACCGGCATGATTGGCGAGCAGTACTTC. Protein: CASSGTGMIGEQYF.

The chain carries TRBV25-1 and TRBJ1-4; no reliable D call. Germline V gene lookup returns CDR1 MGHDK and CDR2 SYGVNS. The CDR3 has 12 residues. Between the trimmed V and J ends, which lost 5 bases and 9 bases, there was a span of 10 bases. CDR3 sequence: CASSTGSQKLFF. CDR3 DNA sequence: TGTGCCAGCAGTACGGGGAGTCAAAAACTGTTTTTT.

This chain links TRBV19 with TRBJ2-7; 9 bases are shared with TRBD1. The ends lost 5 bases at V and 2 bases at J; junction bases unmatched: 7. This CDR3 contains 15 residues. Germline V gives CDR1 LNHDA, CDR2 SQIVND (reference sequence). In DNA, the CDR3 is TGTGCCAGTAGTTCTCGGGACAGGGCGGCCTACGAGCAGTACTTC. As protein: CASSSRDRAAYEQYF.

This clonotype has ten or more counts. CDR3 sequence reads: CASSDNRLAGGYNEQFF. CDR3 sequence (DNA): TGTGCCAGCAGCGACAACCGACTAGCGGGGGGGTACAATGAGCAGTTCTTC. The chain employs TRBV9 and TRBJ2-1, with TRBD2 identical over 14 bases. CDR3 length equals 17 residues. V shed 3 bases and J 4 bases; nucleotides not matched to a gene: 6. Germline values: CDR1 SGDLS, CDR2 YYNGEE.

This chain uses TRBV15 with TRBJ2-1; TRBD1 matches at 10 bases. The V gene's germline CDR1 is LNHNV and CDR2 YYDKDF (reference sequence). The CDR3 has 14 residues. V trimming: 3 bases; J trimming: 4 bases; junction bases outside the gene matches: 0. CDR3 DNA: TGTGCCACCAGCAGGGACAGGGGGTACAATGAGCAGTTCTTC. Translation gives CATSRDRGYNEQFF.

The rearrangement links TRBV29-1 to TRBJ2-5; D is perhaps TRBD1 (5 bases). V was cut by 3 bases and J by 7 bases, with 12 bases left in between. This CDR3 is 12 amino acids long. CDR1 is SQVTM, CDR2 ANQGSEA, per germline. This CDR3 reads CSVELGRGTQYF. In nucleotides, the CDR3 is TGCAGCGTTGAGCTCGGAAGGGGGACCCAGTACTTC.

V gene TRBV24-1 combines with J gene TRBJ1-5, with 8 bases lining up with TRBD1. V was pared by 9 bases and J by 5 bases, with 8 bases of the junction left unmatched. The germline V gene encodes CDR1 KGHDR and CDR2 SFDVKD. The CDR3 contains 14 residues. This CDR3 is CATAVGQADQPQHF. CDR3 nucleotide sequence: TGTGCCACCGCTGTGGGACAGGCGGATCAGCCCCAGCATTTT.

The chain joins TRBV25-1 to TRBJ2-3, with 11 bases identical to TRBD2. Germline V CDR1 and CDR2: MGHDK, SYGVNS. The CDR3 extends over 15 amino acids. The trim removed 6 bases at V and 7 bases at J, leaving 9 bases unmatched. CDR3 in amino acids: CASRGSGGALHTQYF. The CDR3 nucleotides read TGTGCCAGCAGGGGTAGCGGGGGGGCCCTCCATACGCAGTATTTT.

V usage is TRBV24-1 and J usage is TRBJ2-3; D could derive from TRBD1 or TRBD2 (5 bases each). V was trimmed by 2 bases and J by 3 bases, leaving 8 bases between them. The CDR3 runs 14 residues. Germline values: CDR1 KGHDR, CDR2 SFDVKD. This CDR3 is CATSDSGRTDTQYF. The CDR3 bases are TGTGCCACCAGTGATTCGGGGCGTACAGATACGCAGTATTTT.

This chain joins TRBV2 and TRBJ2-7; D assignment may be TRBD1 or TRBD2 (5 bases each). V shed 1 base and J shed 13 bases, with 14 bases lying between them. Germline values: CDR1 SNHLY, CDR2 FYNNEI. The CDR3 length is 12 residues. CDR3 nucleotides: TGTGCCAGCAGTGAAGAGGGCCGAGGGGCATACTTC. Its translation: CASSEEGRGAYF.

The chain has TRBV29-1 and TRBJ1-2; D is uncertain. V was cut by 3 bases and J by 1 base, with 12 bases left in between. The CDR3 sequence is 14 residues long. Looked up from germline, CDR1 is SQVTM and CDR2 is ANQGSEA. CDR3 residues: CSVEIRPVNYGYTF. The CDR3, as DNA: TGCAGCGTTGAGATTCGACCGGTTAACTATGGCTACACCTTC.

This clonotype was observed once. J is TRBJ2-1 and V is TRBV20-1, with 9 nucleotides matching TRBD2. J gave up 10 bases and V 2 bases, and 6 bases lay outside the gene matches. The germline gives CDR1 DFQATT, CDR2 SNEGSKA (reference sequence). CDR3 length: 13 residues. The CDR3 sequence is CSARPLAGTEQFF. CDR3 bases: TGCAGTGCTAGACCTCTAGCGGGAACAGAGCAGTTCTTC.

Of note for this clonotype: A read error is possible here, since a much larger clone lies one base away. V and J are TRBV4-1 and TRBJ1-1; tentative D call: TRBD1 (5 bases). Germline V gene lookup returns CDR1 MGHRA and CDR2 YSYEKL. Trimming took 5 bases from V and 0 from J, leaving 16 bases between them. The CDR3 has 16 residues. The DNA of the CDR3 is TGCGCCAGCAGCACTCGACGGGACTGGATGAACACTGAAGCTTTCTTT. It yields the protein CASSTRRDWMNTEAFF.

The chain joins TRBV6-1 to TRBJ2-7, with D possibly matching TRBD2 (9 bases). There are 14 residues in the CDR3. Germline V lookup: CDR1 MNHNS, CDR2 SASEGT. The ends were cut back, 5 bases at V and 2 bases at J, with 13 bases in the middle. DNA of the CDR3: TGTGCCAGCAGTCTAGCGGGACAGGCCTACGAGCAGTACTTC. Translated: CASSLAGQAYEQYF.

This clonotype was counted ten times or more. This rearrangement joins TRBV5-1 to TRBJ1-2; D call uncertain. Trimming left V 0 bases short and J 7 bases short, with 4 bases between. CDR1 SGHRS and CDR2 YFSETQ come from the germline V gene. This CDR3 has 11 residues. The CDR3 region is CASSLGTGYTF. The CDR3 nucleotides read TGCGCCAGCAGCTTGGGAACTGGCTACACCTTC.

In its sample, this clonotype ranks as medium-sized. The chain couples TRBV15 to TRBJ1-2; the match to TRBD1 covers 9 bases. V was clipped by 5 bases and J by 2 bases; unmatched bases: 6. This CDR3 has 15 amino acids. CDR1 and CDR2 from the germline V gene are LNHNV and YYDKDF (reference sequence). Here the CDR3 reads CATSYGTGLNYGYTF. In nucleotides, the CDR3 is TGTGCCACCAGCTATGGGACAGGGCTAAACTATGGCTACACCTTC. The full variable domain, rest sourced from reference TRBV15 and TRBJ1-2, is DAMVIQNPRYQVTQFGKPVTLSCSQTLNHNVMYWYQQKSSQAPKLLFHYYDKDFNNEADTPDNFQSRRPNTSFCFLDIRSPGLGDTAMYLCATSYGTGLNYGYTFGSGTRLTVV.

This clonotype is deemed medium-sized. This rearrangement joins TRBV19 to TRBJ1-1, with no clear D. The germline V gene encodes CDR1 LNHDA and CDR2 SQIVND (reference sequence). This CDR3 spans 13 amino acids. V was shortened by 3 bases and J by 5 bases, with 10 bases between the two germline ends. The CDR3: CASSIGQMTEAFF. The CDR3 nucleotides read TGTGCCAGTAGTATTGGGCAGATGACTGAAGCTTTCTTT.

The CDR3 DNA is TGTGCCAGCAGCTCCCGCGCTGGGGTTGACACCATATATTTT. As protein: CASSSRAGVDTIYF. The V call is TRBV7-9, the J call TRBJ1-3; D ambiguous. Trimming pared 4 bases from V and 8 bases from J, leaving 15 bases between. The germline CDR1 and CDR2 sequences are SEHNR and FQNEAQ (reference sequence). The CDR3 covers 14 residues.

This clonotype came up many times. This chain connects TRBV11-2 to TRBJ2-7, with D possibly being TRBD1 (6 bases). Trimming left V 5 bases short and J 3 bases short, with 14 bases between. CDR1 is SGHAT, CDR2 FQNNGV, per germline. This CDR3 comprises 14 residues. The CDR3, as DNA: TGTGCCAGCAGCGGACGGACAGAAAACTACGAGCAGTACGTC. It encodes CASSGRTENYEQYV.

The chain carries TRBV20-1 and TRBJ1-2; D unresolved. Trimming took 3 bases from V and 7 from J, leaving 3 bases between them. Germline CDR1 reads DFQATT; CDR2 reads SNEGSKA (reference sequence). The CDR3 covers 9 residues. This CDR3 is CSASRGYTF. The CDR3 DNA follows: TGCAGTGCTAGTCGTGGCTACACCTTC.

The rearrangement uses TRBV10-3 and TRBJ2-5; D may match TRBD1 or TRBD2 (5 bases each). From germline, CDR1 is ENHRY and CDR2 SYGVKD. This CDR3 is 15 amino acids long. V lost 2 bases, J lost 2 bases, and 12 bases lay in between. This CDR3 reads CAISETTGPQETQYF. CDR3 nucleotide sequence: TGTGCCATCAGTGAGACGACGGGACCTCAAGAGACCCAGTACTTC.

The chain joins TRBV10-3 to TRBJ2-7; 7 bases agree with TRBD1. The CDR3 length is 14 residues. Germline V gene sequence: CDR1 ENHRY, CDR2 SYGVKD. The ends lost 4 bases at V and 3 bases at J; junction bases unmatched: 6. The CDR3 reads CAISATGTGYEQYF. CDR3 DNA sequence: TGTGCCATCAGTGCGACAGGGACGGGCTACGAGCAGTACTTC.

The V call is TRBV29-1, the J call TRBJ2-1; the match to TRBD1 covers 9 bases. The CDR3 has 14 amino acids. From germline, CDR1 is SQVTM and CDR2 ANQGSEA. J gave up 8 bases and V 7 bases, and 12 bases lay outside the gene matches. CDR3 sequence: CSGTGTGRRHEQFF. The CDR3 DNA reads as TGCAGCGGTACCGGGACAGGGAGACGGCATGAGCAGTTCTTC.

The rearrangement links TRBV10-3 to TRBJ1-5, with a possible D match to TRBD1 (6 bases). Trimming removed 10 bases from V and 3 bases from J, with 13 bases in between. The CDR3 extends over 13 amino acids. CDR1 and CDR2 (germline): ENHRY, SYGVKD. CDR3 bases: TGTGCCAGCAAGCGGACAGACAATCAGCCCCAGCATTTT. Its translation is CASKRTDNQPQHF.

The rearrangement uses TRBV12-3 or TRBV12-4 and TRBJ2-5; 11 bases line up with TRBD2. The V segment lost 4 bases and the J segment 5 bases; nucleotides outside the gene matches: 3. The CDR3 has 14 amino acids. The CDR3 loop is CASSSWTSGETQYF. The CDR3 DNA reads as TGTGCCAGCAGTTCTTGGACTAGCGGGGAGACCCAGTACTTC.

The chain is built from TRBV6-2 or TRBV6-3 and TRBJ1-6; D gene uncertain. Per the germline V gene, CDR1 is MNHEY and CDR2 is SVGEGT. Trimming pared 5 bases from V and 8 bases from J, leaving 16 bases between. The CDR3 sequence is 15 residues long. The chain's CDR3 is CASSQKGIWYSPLHF. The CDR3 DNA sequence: TGTGCCAGCAGTCAGAAGGGAATATGGTATTCACCCCTCCACTTT.

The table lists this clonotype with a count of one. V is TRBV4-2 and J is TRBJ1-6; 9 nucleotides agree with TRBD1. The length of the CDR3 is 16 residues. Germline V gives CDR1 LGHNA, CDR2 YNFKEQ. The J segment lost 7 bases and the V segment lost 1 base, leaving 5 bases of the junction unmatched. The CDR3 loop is CASSQVTGTGNSPLHF. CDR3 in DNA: TGTGCCAGCAGCCAAGTTACGGGGACAGGGAATTCACCCCTCCACTTT.

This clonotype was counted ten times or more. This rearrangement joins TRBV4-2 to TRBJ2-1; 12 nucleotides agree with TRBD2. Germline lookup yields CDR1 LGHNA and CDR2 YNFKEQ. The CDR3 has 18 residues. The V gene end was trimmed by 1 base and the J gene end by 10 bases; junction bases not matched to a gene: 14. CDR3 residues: CASSQALSLAGGSREQFF. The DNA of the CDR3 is TGTGCCAGCAGCCAAGCCCTATCACTAGCGGGGGGTAGCCGCGAGCAGTTCTTC.

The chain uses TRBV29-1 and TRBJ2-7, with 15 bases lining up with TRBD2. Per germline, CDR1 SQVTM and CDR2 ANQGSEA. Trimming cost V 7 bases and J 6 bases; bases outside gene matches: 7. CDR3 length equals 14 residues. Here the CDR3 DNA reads TGCAGCGCCGAGGGACTAGCGGGAGGAGGCGAGCAGTACTTC. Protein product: CSAEGLAGGGEQYF.